This T cell receptor beta chain appears in the sequencing data of a study of preoperative IRX-2 immunotherapy in early breast cancer. The assay was immunoSEQ multiplex PCR, and TCRdb's table has in-frame clones only and misses some. The sample has roughly 26,000 clones; around 90% are singletons. The treatment is: preoperative locoregional IRX-2 cytokine immunotherapy. Samples came from a phase Ib trial of preoperative locoregional IRX-2 cytokine immunotherapy. The CDR3 contains 14 residues. V was shortened by 4 bases and J by 2 bases, with 11 bases between the two germline ends. Germline V lookup: CDR1 SGDLS, CDR2 YYNGEE.

This chain uses TRBV9 with TRBJ2-3, with D possibly called TRBD1 or TRBD2 (6 bases each). Sequenced material: tumor tissue, taken after IRX-2 immunotherapy. The source of this sequence is a human donor with breast cancer. CDR3 loop: CASSWGDTTDTQYF. DNA of the CDR3: TGTGCCAGCAGCTGGGGGGACACCACAGATACGCAGTATTTT.